The rows below give T cell receptor beta chains drawn from one sample of a study of post-analysis software for immune sequencing data. MiXCR, run by TCRdb on the PCR reads, gives a single entry per CDR3 protein. The sample yields more than 450,000 distinct CDR3 sequences, around 36% seen once. The sequencing sample was made of blood. Receptors were obtained from a girl aged 2 to 17 with multiple sclerosis. The CDR3 runs from the conserved cysteine through the conserved F or W. Each record gives: CDR3 protein, CDR3 DNA, clone size, J gene, D gene, V gene. D genes are given only for firm matches. Expanded clones are given a class, and other clones once, few, many or no size at all.

CDR3: CASSYSGGWDQPQHF
DNA: TGTGCCAGCAGTTACTCCGGGGGCTGGGATCAGCCCCAGCATTTT
size: few
J: TRBJ1-5
D: -
V: TRBV6-5

CDR3: CASSQEGQGNTDTQYF
DNA: TGCGCCAGCAGCCAGGAGGGACAGGGGAATACAGATACGCAGTATTTT
size: -
J: TRBJ2-3
D: TRBD1
V: TRBV4-1

CDR3: CATSDLSAGRGNQPQHF
DNA: TGTGCCACCAGTGATTTGTCCGCAGGGCGGGGCAATCAGCCCCAGCATTTT
size: few
J: TRBJ1-5
D: -
V: TRBV24-1

CDR3: CASSRGQPNQPQHF
DNA: TGTGCCAGCAGCAGAGGACAGCCCAATCAGCCCCAGCATTTT
size: -
J: TRBJ1-5
D: -
V: TRBV7-9

CDR3: CSVEAGGAGAYNEQFF
DNA: TGCAGCGTTGAAGCCGGGGGAGCGGGGGCCTACAATGAGCAGTTCTTC
size: -
J: TRBJ2-1
D: TRBD2
V: TRBV29-1

CDR3: CASSRTTGSPNTGELFF
DNA: TGTGCCAGCAGCCGAACGACGGGGAGTCCGAACACCGGGGAGCTGTTTTTT
size: few
J: TRBJ2-2
D: -
V: TRBV5-5

CDR3: CVSSGSGGYEQFF
DNA: TGCGTCAGCAGTGGATCCGGCGGCTACGAGCAGTTCTTC
size: few
J: TRBJ2-1
D: -
V: TRBV10-2

CDR3: CASSLLGQGKGNVLTF
DNA: TGTGCCAGCTCACTGCTGGGACAGGGAAAAGGCAACGTCCTGACTTTC
size: -
J: TRBJ2-6
D: TRBD1
V: TRBV18

CDR3: CASSESGAFF
DNA: TGTGCCAGCAGTGAATCAGGAGCTTTCTTT
size: -
J: TRBJ1-1
D: -
V: TRBV6-1

CDR3: CSASSDAPYEQYF
DNA: TGCAGTGCTAGCTCGGACGCGCCCTACGAGCAGTACTTC
size: -
J: TRBJ2-7
D: -
V: TRBV20-1

CDR3: CATSDPGQARETQYF
DNA: TGTGCCACCAGTGATCCGGGACAGGCCCGAGAGACCCAGTACTTC
size: -
J: TRBJ2-5
D: TRBD1
V: TRBV24-1

CDR3: CSAREIGTTQDTQYF
DNA: TGCAGTGCTAGAGAGATCGGGACTACTCAGGATACGCAGTATTTT
size: -
J: TRBJ2-3
D: TRBD2
V: TRBV20-1

CDR3: CASSYSTGVGANVLTF
DNA: TGTGCCAGCAGTTATTCGACTGGGGTTGGGGCCAACGTCCTGACTTTC
size: few
J: TRBJ2-6
D: -
V: TRBV6-5

CDR3: CASSQGTAEETQYF
DNA: TGTGCCAGCAGCCAAGGGACTGCGGAAGAGACCCAGTACTTC
size: -
J: TRBJ2-5
D: -
V: TRBV4-2

CDR3: CASSESSGGLEQYF
DNA: TGTGCCAGCAGTGAAAGTAGCGGGGGCCTCGAGCAGTACTTC
size: few
J: TRBJ2-7
D: TRBD2
V: TRBV6-1

CDR3: CASSTVLSGANVLTF
DNA: TGTGCCAGCTCGACAGTTCTCTCTGGGGCCAACGTCCTGACTTTC
size: many
J: TRBJ2-6
D: -
V: TRBV6-5

CDR3: CASSLDAVANEQFF
DNA: TGTGCCAGCAGCTTAGACGCGGTGGCCAATGAGCAGTTCTTC
size: few
J: TRBJ2-1
D: -
V: TRBV7-2

CDR3: CASSLGAGTHTGELFF
DNA: TGCGCCAGCAGCTTGGGTGCGGGGACGCACACCGGGGAGCTGTTTTTT
size: -
J: TRBJ2-2
D: -
V: TRBV5-1

CDR3: CASSQDPYGGTDTQYF
DNA: TGCGCCAGCAGCCAAGACCCTTACGGGGGGACAGATACGCAGTATTTT
size: many
J: TRBJ2-3
D: TRBD2
V: TRBV4-1

CDR3: CASSLEGDVIMNTEAFF
DNA: TGTGCCAGCAGCTTGGAAGGTGATGTTATAATGAACACTGAAGCTTTCTTT
size: -
J: TRBJ1-1
D: -
V: TRBV5-5

CDR3: CASSSLKRLSEPYTQYF
DNA: TGTGCCAGCAGTTCCCTCAAACGCCTATCGGAACCCTATACGCAGTATTTT
size: -
J: TRBJ2-3
D: -
V: TRBV28

CDR3: CSARDSAGGQETQYF
DNA: TGCAGTGCTAGAGATTCGGCGGGGGGACAAGAGACCCAGTACTTC
size: few
J: TRBJ2-5
D: TRBD2
V: TRBV20-1

CDR3: CASSLLQVTTEAFF
DNA: TGCGCCAGCAGCTTACTCCAGGTAACCACTGAAGCTTTCTTT
size: -
J: TRBJ1-1
D: -
V: TRBV5-1

CDR3: CSVEEAGTSNTGELFF
DNA: TGCAGCGTTGAAGAGGCCGGGACTTCGAACACCGGGGAGCTGTTTTTT
size: -
J: TRBJ2-2
D: -
V: TRBV29-1

CDR3: CASSWGTDQETQYF
DNA: TGCGCCAGCAGCTGGGGGACAGACCAAGAGACCCAGTACTTC
size: many
J: TRBJ2-5
D: TRBD1
V: TRBV5-1

CDR3: CATSRDLRLGIEETQYF
DNA: TGTGCCACCAGCAGAGATCTCAGGCTGGGTATAGAAGAGACCCAGTACTTC
size: -
J: TRBJ2-5
D: -
V: TRBV15

CDR3: CASSPGHLAGGTWETQYF
DNA: TGTGCCAGCAGCCCAGGGCATCTAGCGGGGGGGACTTGGGAGACCCAGTACTTC
size: few
J: TRBJ2-5
D: TRBD2
V: TRBV3-1

CDR3: CASRRRDTSSYNEQFF
DNA: TGTGCCAGCAGACGCCGGGACACGAGCTCCTACAATGAGCAGTTCTTC
size: few
J: TRBJ2-1
D: -
V: TRBV12-3/TRBV12-4

CDR3: CASSAKGPGSYNEQFF
DNA: TGTGCCAGCAGTGCCAAAGGTCCGGGATCCTACAATGAGCAGTTCTTC
size: -
J: TRBJ2-1
D: -
V: TRBV6-1

CDR3: CASSLGPRGNQPQHF
DNA: TGTGCCAGCAGCTTGGGTCCGAGGGGCAATCAGCCCCAGCATTTT
size: -
J: TRBJ1-5
D: -
V: TRBV5-5

CDR3: CASSTGRDRGETQYF
DNA: TGTGCCAGCAGTACCGGGCGGGACAGGGGAGAGACCCAGTACTTC
size: -
J: TRBJ2-5
D: TRBD1
V: TRBV12-3/TRBV12-4

CDR3: CSARRTGRGANVLTF
DNA: TGCAGTGCTAGGCGTACAGGGAGGGGGGCCAACGTCCTGACTTTC
size: -
J: TRBJ2-6
D: -
V: TRBV20-1

CDR3: CATSETSWQYF
DNA: TGTGCCACCTCGGAGACTAGCTGGCAGTACTTC
size: -
J: TRBJ2-5
D: TRBD2
V: TRBV10-3

CDR3: CASSEFFLAHQETQYF
DNA: TGTGCCAGCAGTGAATTCTTCCTAGCGCACCAAGAGACCCAGTACTTC
size: -
J: TRBJ2-5
D: -
V: TRBV2

CDR3: CASRQGDYTDTQYF
DNA: TGTGCCAGTAGACAGGGGGACTACACAGATACGCAGTATTTT
size: -
J: TRBJ2-3
D: TRBD1
V: TRBV9

CDR3: CAIKRAAIGTDTQYF
DNA: TGTGCCATCAAAAGGGCCGCGATTGGGACAGATACGCAGTATTTT
size: -
J: TRBJ2-3
D: -
V: TRBV10-3

CDR3: CASSLVGSSSTDTQYF
DNA: TGCGCCAGCAGCTTGGTTGGTAGTTCTAGCACAGATACGCAGTATTTT
size: -
J: TRBJ2-3
D: -
V: TRBV5-1

CDR3: CASSSGDYSNQPQHF
DNA: TGCGCCAGCAGCTCGGGGGACTATAGCAATCAGCCCCAGCATTTT
size: few
J: TRBJ1-5
D: -
V: TRBV5-1

CDR3: CASSESRAQETQYF
DNA: TGTGCCAGCAGTGAATCAAGGGCCCAAGAGACCCAGTACTTC
size: -
J: TRBJ2-5
D: -
V: TRBV25-1

CDR3: CASSQTGGSPLHF
DNA: TGTGCCAGCAGCCAAACAGGGGGGTCACCCCTCCACTTT
size: -
J: TRBJ1-6
D: TRBD1
V: TRBV7-6

CDR3: CSAPYNNQPQHF
DNA: TGCAGTGCTCCTTACAACAATCAGCCCCAGCATTTT
size: few
J: TRBJ1-5
D: -
V: TRBV20-1

CDR3: CASSVVPDSYEQYF
DNA: TGTGCCAGCAGCGTAGTACCCGATTCCTACGAGCAGTACTTC
size: -
J: TRBJ2-7
D: -
V: TRBV9

CDR3: CASSFAGRGYEQFF
DNA: TGTGCCAGCAGCTTCGCGGGACGGGGCTACGAGCAGTTCTTC
size: once
J: TRBJ2-1
D: -
V: TRBV11-2